This note documents a single T cell receptor (beta chain) sequence. Data came from immunoSEQ multiplex PCR; TCRdb stores just in-frame clones and leaves some out. The profile shows approximately 280,000 clones, about 86% of them singletons. From germline, CDR1 is SGHVS and CDR2 FQNEAQ. The CDR3 is 14 amino acids. Trimming took 1 base from V and 11 from J, leaving 14 bases between them. This sample is drawn from a study of blood T cell repertoires in COVID-19. Sequencing was done on a sample of peripheral blood. The chain recombines TRBV7-8 with TRBJ1-4; no definite D call. This receptor was taken from a woman aged 25 to 39 who had recovered from COVID-19. The CDR3 nucleotides are TGTGCCAGCAGCTTAGGTCTGGGCGCCCGGAAACTGTTTTTT. Translated: CASSLGLGARKLFF. The complete variable domain, with remaining parts taken from reference TRBV7-8 and TRBJ1-4, reads GAGVSQSPRYKVAKRGQDVALRCDPISGHVSLFWYQQALGQGPEFLTYFQNEAQLDKSGLPSDRFFAERPEGSVSTLKIQRTQQEDSAVYLCASSLGLGARKLFFGSGTQLSVL.